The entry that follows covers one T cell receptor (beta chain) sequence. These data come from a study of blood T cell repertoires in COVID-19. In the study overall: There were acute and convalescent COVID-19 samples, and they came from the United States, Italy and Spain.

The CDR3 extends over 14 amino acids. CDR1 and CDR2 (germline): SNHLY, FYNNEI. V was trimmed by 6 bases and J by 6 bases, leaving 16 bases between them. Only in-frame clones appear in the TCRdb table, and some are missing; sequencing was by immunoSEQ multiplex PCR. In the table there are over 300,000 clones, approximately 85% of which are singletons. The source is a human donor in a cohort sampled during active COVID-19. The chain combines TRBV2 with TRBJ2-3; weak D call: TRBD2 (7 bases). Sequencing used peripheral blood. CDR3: CASRKGDGGDTQYF. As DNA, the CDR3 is TGTGCCAGCAGGAAGGGGGACGGGGGGGATACGCAGTATTTT.